These 23 T cell receptor beta chains originate from one sample sequenced in a study of T-cell reconstitution after alpha-beta-depleted transplantation in children. Unique molecular identifiers featured in how the TCRbeta library was prepared. TCRdb fed the PCR reads into MiXCR, producing one record per CDR3 protein. The sample lists some 490,000 distinct CDR3 sequences, under 15% seen once, with about 5.6% in the top ten. The sequencing here drew on PBMCs from the stem cell graft donor, taken from the stem cell graft. Every receptor here comes from a human donor who donated a stem cell graft to a child with combined immunodeficiency.

This clonotype has only a few counts. This chain joins TRBV6-2 or TRBV6-3 and TRBJ1-1; TRBD1 agrees at 8 bases. The germline V gene encodes CDR1 MNHEY and CDR2 SVGEGT. The CDR3 extends over 16 amino acids. V lost 5 bases and J lost 0; bases outside the gene matches: 8. The CDR3 DNA is TGTGCCAGCAGTCAGGACAGGGCGGCTTTGAACACTGAAGCTTTCTTT. It yields the protein CASSQDRAALNTEAFF.

This clonotype was seen more than once but under ten times. CDR3 coding DNA: TGTGCCAGCAGCCTGGGGGTGGGCTATGGCTACACCTTC. Amino acids: CASSLGVGYGYTF. V and J are TRBV7-9 and TRBJ1-2; D is possibly TRBD1 (5 bases). CDR1 and CDR2 (germline): SEHNR, FQNEAQ (reference sequence). V lost 5 bases and J 4 bases, leaving 11 bases between the germline ends. CDR3 length equals 13 residues.

This clonotype was counted between two and nine times. This rearrangement joins TRBV15 to TRBJ2-5; 8 bases agree with TRBD1. The CDR3 covers 19 residues. After removal of 3 bases from V and 0 bases from J, the junction contained 15 bases not matched to a gene. The V gene's germline CDR1 is LNHNV and CDR2 YYDKDF (reference sequence). In DNA form, the CDR3 reads TGTGCCACCAGCAGTGATGGACAGGGCTCTTTCTTGTACCAAGAGACCCAGTACTTC. It translates to CATSSDGQGSFLYQETQYF.

This clonotype was seen repeatedly, ten times or more. This rearrangement joins TRBV11-2 to TRBJ2-1; D perhaps matches TRBD1 (5 bases). V lost 1 base to trimming and J lost 10 bases, with 8 bases between them. The CDR3 has 12 amino acids. CDR1 is SGHAT, CDR2 FQNNGV, per germline. CDR3 in amino acids: CASSLVTGEQFF. The CDR3 nucleotides are TGTGCCAGCAGCTTAGTTACAGGAGAGCAGTTCTTC.

The chain joins TRBV6-1 to TRBJ2-1; D not certain. V lost 2 bases and J lost 8, with 10 bases in between. The CDR3 is 13 amino acids. CDR1 and CDR2 (germline): MNHNS, SASEGT. The CDR3 DNA reads TGTGCCAGCAGTGAATACCACCCGGATGAGCAGTTCTTC. It is translated as CASSEYHPDEQFF.

The chain combines TRBV20-1 with TRBJ2-5; 10 bases agree with TRBD2. CDR1 and CDR2 (germline): DFQATT, SNEGSKA (reference sequence). With 3 bases clipped from V and 2 bases from J, the junction kept 3 bases outside the gene matches. The CDR3 length is 14 residues. This chain's CDR3 is CSASPLAGQETQYF. The CDR3 DNA reads TGCAGTGCTAGTCCACTAGCGGGACAAGAGACCCAGTACTTC.

This clonotype was picked up a small number of times. This chain joins TRBV7-2 and TRBJ2-3; the D call may be TRBD1 or TRBD2 (6 bases each). Germline V gene lookup returns CDR1 SGHTA and CDR2 FQGNSA. The CDR3 extends over 17 amino acids. Trimming took off 3 bases at V and 3 bases at J, with 19 bases between the two ends. DNA of the CDR3: TGTGCCAGCAGCTTGGTGACGGGGGCATCGATAACAGATACGCAGTATTTT. Translated, it gives CASSLVTGASITDTQYF. The entire variable domain, with the rest obtained from reference TRBV7-2 and TRBJ2-3, is as follows: GAGVSQSPSNKVTEKGKDVELRCDPISGHTALYWYRQSLGQGLEFLIYFQGNSAPDKSGLPSDRFSAERTGGSVSTLTIQRTQQEDSAVYLCASSLVTGASITDTQYFGPGTRLTVL.

This clonotype was counted a few times. The gene calls are TRBV7-8 and TRBJ2-7; tentatively, D is TRBD2 (5 bases). The CDR3 has 15 amino acids. V lost 3 bases and J lost 4, with 16 bases in between. The V gene's germline CDR1 is SGHVS and CDR2 FQNEAQ. The CDR3 nucleotides read TGTGCCAGCAGCTTCTCCGGGGATGATTCGTACGAGCAGTACTTC. Its protein product is CASSFSGDDSYEQYF.

This clonotype was observed at least ten times. The gene calls are TRBV15 and TRBJ1-1; D is ambiguous. The CDR3 covers 16 residues. The germline V gene has CDR1 LNHNV and CDR2 YYDKDF (reference sequence). Trimming removed 1 base from V and 7 bases from J, with 19 bases in between. CDR3 residues: CATSRAFGWTGDEAFF. As DNA, the CDR3 is TGTGCCACCAGCAGAGCTTTTGGTTGGACGGGAGATGAAGCTTTCTTT.

This clonotype was recorded at least ten times. J is TRBJ2-1 and V is TRBV7-8; D is perhaps TRBD1 (6 bases). Trimming took 5 bases from V and 6 from J, leaving 17 bases between them. The CDR3 is 15 residues long. Germline values: CDR1 SGHVS, CDR2 FQNEAQ. The CDR3 protein is CASSLNRARGNEQFF. CDR3 bases: TGTGCCAGCAGCCTGAACAGGGCCAGGGGCAATGAGCAGTTCTTC.

This clonotype was detected only a few times. The CDR3 DNA follows: TGCAGTGCTAGACCTTTTCCTAGCGGGGGGACCGCAGATACGCAGTATTTT. This sequence encodes CSARPFPSGGTADTQYF. This chain uses TRBV20-1 with TRBJ2-3; 11 bases fit TRBD2. J gave up 4 bases and V 2 bases, and 11 bases lay outside the gene matches. Per germline, CDR1 DFQATT and CDR2 SNEGSKA (reference sequence). This CDR3 is built from 17 residues.

This clonotype was seen a few times. The rearrangement uses TRBV5-1 and TRBJ2-1; TRBD2 matches at 8 bases. Unmatched junction bases numbered 10, after V lost 4 bases and J lost 7 bases. Germline V gene sequence: CDR1 SGHRS, CDR2 YFSETQ. CDR3 length equals 15 residues. CDR3 loop: CASSPRGREDNEQFF. CDR3 in DNA: TGCGCCAGCAGCCCCCGGGGGCGGGAGGATAATGAGCAGTTCTTC.

This rearrangement joins TRBV7-2 to TRBJ2-4; D not certain. Trimming removed 1 base from V and 1 base from J, with 11 bases in between. The CDR3 extends over 16 amino acids. Germline CDR1 SGHTA, CDR2 FQGNSA. The chain's CDR3 is CASSLELQRAKNIQYF. The CDR3 coding sequence is TGTGCCAGCAGCTTAGAACTTCAACGGGCCAAAAACATTCAGTACTTC. Full variable domain (outside the CDR3, taken from reference TRBV7-2 and TRBJ2-4): GAGVSQSPSNKVTEKGKDVELRCDPISGHTALYWYRQSLGQGLEFLIYFQGNSAPDKSGLPSDRFSAERTGGSVSTLTIQRTQQEDSAVYLCASSLELQRAKNIQYFGAGTRLSVL.

The J gene is TRBJ2-7, the V gene TRBV4-3; TRBD2 aligns across 11 bases. This CDR3 comprises 20 residues. Germline CDR1 is LGHNA and CDR2 is YSLEER. Trimming at V came to 5 bases and at J to 4 bases, leaving 22 bases not matched to a gene. For the CDR3, the DNA is TGCGCCAGCAGCTCGGGCCTCCCGGGACTAGCGGACTATAAAAATTACGAGCAGTACTTC. Residues: CASSSGLPGLADYKNYEQYF.

This chain connects TRBV10-3 to TRBJ1-3, with D maybe TRBD1 (5 bases). The CDR3 runs 15 residues. Germline V gives CDR1 ENHRY, CDR2 SYGVKD. Trimming shortened V by 7 bases and J by 0 bases, and 13 bases separated the two germline ends. The CDR3 sequence: CAITWDPNSGNTIYF. CDR3 nucleotide sequence: TGTGCCATCACATGGGACCCGAACTCTGGAAACACCATATATTTT.

The sample holds many counts of this clonotype. The chain is built from TRBV24-1 and TRBJ2-1; either TRBD1 or TRBD2 may fit D (5 bases each). There are 18 residues in the CDR3. CDR1 KGHDR and CDR2 SFDVKD come from the germline V gene. The ends were cut back, 1 base at V and 6 bases at J, with 21 bases in the middle. Written as DNA, the CDR3 is TGTGCCACCAGTGATTTACCACCGATTGGGACGGCTATCAATGAGCAGTTCTTC. Its translation: CATSDLPPIGTAINEQFF.

This clonotype was seen only a few times. This chain uses TRBV5-1 with TRBJ2-3; TRBD2 might be the D (6 bases). With 4 bases removed from V and 0 bases from J, the gap between germline ends came to 9 bases. This CDR3 is 14 amino acids long. Germline V gene lookup returns CDR1 SGHRS and CDR2 YFSETQ. Here the CDR3 reads CASSEGLSTDTQYF. The CDR3 DNA follows: TGCGCCAGCAGCGAGGGACTTAGCACAGATACGCAGTATTTT.

This clonotype showed up just a few times. The chain has TRBV12-3 or TRBV12-4 and TRBJ2-7, with D perhaps assigned TRBD1 or TRBD2 (7 bases each). CDR3 length: 15 residues. Trimming stripped 5 bases from V and 4 bases from J, with 18 bases between. The CDR3 DNA reads as TGTGCCAGCAGTCAACGTGGCAGGGGGGGATACGAGCAGTACTTC. Its protein product is CASSQRGRGGYEQYF.

This clonotype appeared a few times. In nucleotides, the CDR3 is TGCGCCAGCAGCCAAGTCGTAGCGGGAGATAGCACAGATACGCAGTATTTT. Translating gives CASSQVVAGDSTDTQYF. The rearrangement uses TRBV4-1 and TRBJ2-3; TRBD2 agrees at 9 bases. Per the germline V gene, CDR1 is MGHRA and CDR2 is YSYEKL. The length of the CDR3 is 17 residues. Trimming took 1 base from V and 0 from J; bases not matched to a gene: 5.

The V call is TRBV11-2, the J call TRBJ2-1; D not resolved. CDR3 length: 16 amino acids. Germline CDR1 reads SGHAT; CDR2 reads FQNNGV. The V and J ends lost 0 bases and 2 bases respectively, with 11 bases between them. Written as DNA, the CDR3 is TGTGCCAGCAGCTTAGAGTATGATCCGACCTACAATGAGCAGTTCTTC. Translated, it gives CASSLEYDPTYNEQFF.

This clonotype was counted ten times or more. This chain links TRBV15 with TRBJ1-1, with 7 bases identical to TRBD1. Germline CDR1 LNHNV, CDR2 YYDKDF (reference sequence). With 2 bases clipped from V and 2 bases from J, the junction kept 2 bases outside the gene matches. The CDR3 length is 14 residues. The DNA of the CDR3 is TGTGCCACCAGCAGACAGGGGGGCAACACTGAAGCTTTCTTT. Its translation: CATSRQGGNTEAFF.

This clonotype was found many times. The chain employs TRBV12-3 or TRBV12-4 and TRBJ2-1; D perhaps matches TRBD2 (6 bases). V was trimmed by 6 bases and J by 8 bases, leaving 17 bases between them. CDR3 length: 14 residues. CDR3 sequence: CASSRDSSRHEQFF. The CDR3 DNA reads TGTGCCAGCAGCCGGGACTCCTCACGGCATGAGCAGTTCTTC.

This clonotype was recorded at least ten times. The genes are TRBV5-1 and TRBJ1-2; TRBD1 agrees at 10 bases. CDR3 length equals 16 residues. Germline assignment: CDR1 SGHRS and CDR2 YFSETQ. Germline trimming cut 5 bases from V and 1 base from J; bases unmatched to any gene: 8. The CDR3 here is CASSEGTGAINYGYTF. The CDR3 DNA follows: TGCGCCAGCAGTGAAGGGACAGGGGCCATTAACTATGGCTACACCTTC.